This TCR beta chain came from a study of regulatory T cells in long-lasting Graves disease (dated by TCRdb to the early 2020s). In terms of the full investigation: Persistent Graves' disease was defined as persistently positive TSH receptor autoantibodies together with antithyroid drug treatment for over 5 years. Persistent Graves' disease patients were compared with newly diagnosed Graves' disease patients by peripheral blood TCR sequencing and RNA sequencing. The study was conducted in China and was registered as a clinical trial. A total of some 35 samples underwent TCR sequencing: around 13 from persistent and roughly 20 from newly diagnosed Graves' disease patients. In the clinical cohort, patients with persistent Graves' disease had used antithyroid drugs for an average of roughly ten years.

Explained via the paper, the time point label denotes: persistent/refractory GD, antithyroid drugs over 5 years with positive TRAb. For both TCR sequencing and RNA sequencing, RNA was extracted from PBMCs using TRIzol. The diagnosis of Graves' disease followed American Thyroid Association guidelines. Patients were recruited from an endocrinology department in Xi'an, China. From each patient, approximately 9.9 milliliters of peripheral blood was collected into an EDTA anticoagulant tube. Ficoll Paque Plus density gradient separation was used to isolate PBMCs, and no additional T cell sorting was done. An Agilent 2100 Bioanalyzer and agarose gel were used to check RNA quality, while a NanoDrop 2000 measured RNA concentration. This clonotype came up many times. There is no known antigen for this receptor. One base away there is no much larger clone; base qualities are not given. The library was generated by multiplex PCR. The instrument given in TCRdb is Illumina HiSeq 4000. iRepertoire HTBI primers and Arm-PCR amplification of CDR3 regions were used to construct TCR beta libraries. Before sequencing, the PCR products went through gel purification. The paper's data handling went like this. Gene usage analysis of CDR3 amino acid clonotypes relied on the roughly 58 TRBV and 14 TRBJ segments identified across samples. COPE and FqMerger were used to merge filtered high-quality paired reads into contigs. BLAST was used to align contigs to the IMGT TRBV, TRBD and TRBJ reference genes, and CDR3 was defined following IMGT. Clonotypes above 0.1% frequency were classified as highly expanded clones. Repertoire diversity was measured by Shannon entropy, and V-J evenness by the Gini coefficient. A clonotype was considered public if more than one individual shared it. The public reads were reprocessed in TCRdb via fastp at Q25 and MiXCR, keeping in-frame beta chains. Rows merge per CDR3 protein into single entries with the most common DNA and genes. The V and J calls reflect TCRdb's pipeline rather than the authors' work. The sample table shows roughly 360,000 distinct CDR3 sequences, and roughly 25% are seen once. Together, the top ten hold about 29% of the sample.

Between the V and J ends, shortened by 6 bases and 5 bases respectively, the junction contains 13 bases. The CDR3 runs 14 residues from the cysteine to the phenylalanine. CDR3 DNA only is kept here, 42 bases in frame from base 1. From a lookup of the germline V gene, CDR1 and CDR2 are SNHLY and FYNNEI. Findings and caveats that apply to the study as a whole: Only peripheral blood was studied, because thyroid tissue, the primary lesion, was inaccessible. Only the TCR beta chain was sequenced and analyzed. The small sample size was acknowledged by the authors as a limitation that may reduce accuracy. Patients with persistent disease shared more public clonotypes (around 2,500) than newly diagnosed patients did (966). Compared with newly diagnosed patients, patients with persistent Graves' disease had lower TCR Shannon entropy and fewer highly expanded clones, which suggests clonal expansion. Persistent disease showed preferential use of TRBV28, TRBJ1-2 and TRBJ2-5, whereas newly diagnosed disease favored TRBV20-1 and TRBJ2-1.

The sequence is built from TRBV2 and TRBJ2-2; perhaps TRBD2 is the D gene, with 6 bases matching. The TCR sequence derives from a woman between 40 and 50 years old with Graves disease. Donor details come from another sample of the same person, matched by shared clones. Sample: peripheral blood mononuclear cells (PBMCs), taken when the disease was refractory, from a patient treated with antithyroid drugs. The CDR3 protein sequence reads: CASRETSSTGELFF. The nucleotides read TGTGCCAGCAGGGAGACTAGTAGTACCGGGGAGCTGTTTTTT.